The next 11 T cell receptor beta chains were all read from a single sample in a study of T cell clonotyping in hematopoietic cell transplantation. TCRdb keeps only in-frame clones here, not all; method: immunoSEQ multiplex PCR. The sample contains roughly 50,000 clones, 70% to 90% of which appear only once. Time point in this sample: recipient sample about 28 days before transplant, after cytoreduction. Specimen: peripheral blood mononuclear cells, collected before stem cell transplant. The receptors come from a man in his sixties with biphenotypic leukemia. Some clones in this sample may be carry-over from other donors' samples.

J is TRBJ2-3 and V is TRBV6-1; no clear D. V was pared by 1 base and J by 6 bases, with 11 bases between. The CDR3 is 14 amino acids. CDR1 and CDR2 (germline): MNHNS, SASEGT. CDR3 loop: CASSEESHQDTQYF. The CDR3 coding sequence is TGTGCCAGCAGTGAAGAGTCCCACCAGGATACGCAGTATTTT.

V gene TRBV5-1 combines with J gene TRBJ1-4; possible D gene TRBD1, 6 bases. The V gene lost 0 bases and the J gene lost 3 bases, with 15 bases spanning the gap. CDR3 length: 17 residues. Germline V gives CDR1 SGHRS, CDR2 YFSETQ. The DNA of the CDR3 is TGCGCCAGCAGCTTGGGTGTGTTGGGGGCGTCTAATGAAAAACTGTTTTTT. Translation gives CASSLGVLGASNEKLFF.

This clone has a single count. This sequence joins TRBV29-1 and TRBJ2-6, with TRBD2 as a possible D gene (6 bases). The V gene's germline CDR1 is SQVTM and CDR2 ANQGSEA. V lost 7 bases to trimming and J lost 2 bases, with 21 bases between them. CDR3 length: 17 amino acids. The CDR3 protein is CSGPRGCRLAGANVLTF. The CDR3 DNA is TGCAGCGGCCCTCGGGGGTGCAGGCTCGCTGGGGCCAACGTCCTGACTTTC.

This clone was detected a few times. The chain links TRBV7-6 to TRBJ2-7; 9 bases agree with TRBD1. The V and J ends lost 1 base and 4 bases, in that order; junction bases with no gene match: 2. This CDR3 is built from 14 residues. CDR1 is SGHVS, CDR2 FNYEAQ, per germline. The CDR3 DNA follows: TGTGCCAGCAGCTTAGGACAGGGGGGTTACGAGCAGTACTTC. This gives the protein CASSLGQGGYEQYF.

The V gene is TRBV25-1, the J gene TRBJ2-1; D possibly corresponds to TRBD2 (5 bases). The CDR3 runs 16 residues. Germline lookup yields CDR1 MGHDK and CDR2 SYGVNS. Trimming left V 2 bases short and J 9 bases short, with 20 bases between. This CDR3 reads CASSELRVGIESEQFF. CDR3 nucleotides: TGTGCCAGCAGTGAACTCCGTGTCGGGATCGAATCTGAGCAGTTCTTC.

Only a few counts were recorded for this clone. This rearrangement joins TRBV30 to TRBJ1-1; D not certain. Germline lookup yields CDR1 GTSNPN and CDR2 SVGIG (reference sequence). The V end lost 5 bases, the J end lost 0 bases, and 4 bases lay between the germline ends. The CDR3 length is 11 residues. This CDR3 is CAWGMNTEAFF. For the CDR3, the DNA is TGTGCCTGGGGAATGAACACTGAAGCTTTCTTT.

CDR3 sequence: CAWSEGDRDYGYTF. The CDR3 DNA sequence: TGTGCCTGGAGTGAGGGGGACAGGGACTATGGCTACACCTTC. The chain links TRBV30 to TRBJ1-2, with 9 bases matching TRBD1. The junction had 3 bases not matched to a gene; V was cut back by 1 base and J by 3 bases. CDR1 and CDR2 from the germline V gene are GTSNPN and SVGIG (reference sequence). The CDR3 spans 14 residues.

This clone was seen once. The chain has TRBV28 and TRBJ1-2, with TRBD1 matching over 7 bases. The CDR3 sequence is 15 residues long. In germline, CDR1 is MDHEN, CDR2 SYDVKM. V dropped 3 bases and J dropped 2; count of bases not matched to a gene: 6. The CDR3 region is CASSFRETGNYGYTF. The DNA for the CDR3 is TGTGCCAGCAGTTTCCGGGAGACAGGGAACTATGGCTACACCTTC.

The chain couples TRBV7-8 to TRBJ1-1; 7 bases match TRBD1. The junction had 16 bases not matched to a gene; V was cut back by 4 bases and J by 2 bases. Germline V gene lookup returns CDR1 SGHVS and CDR2 FQNEAQ. The CDR3 runs 18 residues. The CDR3 loop is CASSYPDGQVLHNTEAFF. The CDR3, as DNA: TGTGCCAGCAGCTACCCTGATGGACAGGTATTACATAACACTGAAGCTTTCTTT.

The CDR3 loop is CASRAGNTEAFF. The CDR3 bases are TGCGCCAGCAGGGCGGGGAACACTGAAGCTTTCTTT. The V gene is TRBV5-1, the J gene TRBJ1-1; no clear D. Germline-derived CDR1 and CDR2 are SGHRS and YFSETQ. The ends were cut back, 5 bases at V and 1 base at J, with 6 bases in the middle. This CDR3 is built from 12 residues.

The gene calls are TRBV28 and TRBJ2-3; 10 bases fit TRBD2. With V trimmed by 6 bases and J by 1 base, 4 bases remained unmatched. The germline V gene has CDR1 MDHEN and CDR2 SYDVKM. The CDR3 contains 15 residues. The CDR3 DNA reads as TGTGCCAGCAGGGCTAGCGGGAGTGGCACAGATACGCAGTATTTT. Residues: CASRASGSGTDTQYF.